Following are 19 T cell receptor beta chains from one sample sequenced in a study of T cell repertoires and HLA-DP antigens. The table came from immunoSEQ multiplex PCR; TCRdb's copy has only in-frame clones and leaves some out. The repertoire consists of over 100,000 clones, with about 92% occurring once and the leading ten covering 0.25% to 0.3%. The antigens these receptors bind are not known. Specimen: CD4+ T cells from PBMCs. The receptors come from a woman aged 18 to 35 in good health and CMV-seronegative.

CDR3 in amino acids: CASSLGLGDYGYTF. The DNA of the CDR3 is TGTGCCAGCAGCTTAGGACTGGGAGATTATGGCTACACCTTC. V usage is TRBV7-8 and J usage is TRBJ1-2; D uncertain. The CDR3 consists of 14 residues. The V and J ends lost 1 base and 5 bases respectively, with 11 bases between them. Germline V gene lookup returns CDR1 SGHVS and CDR2 FQNEAQ.

The CDR3 reads CASSLDGLAGGAGANVLTF. CDR3 nucleotide sequence: TGTGCCAGCAGCTTAGATGGGTTGGCAGGGGGCGCTGGGGCCAACGTCCTGACTTTC. The chain recombines TRBV7-2 with TRBJ2-6, with 8 bases identical to TRBD1. V trimming: 1 base; J trimming: 2 bases; junction bases outside the gene matches: 10. Germline assignment: CDR1 SGHTA and CDR2 FQGNSA. The CDR3 totals 19 residues. The full variable domain, rest sourced from reference TRBV7-2 and TRBJ2-6, is GAGVSQSPSNKVTEKGKDVELRCDPISGHTALYWYRQSLGQGLEFLIYFQGNSAPDKSGLPSDRFSAERTGGSVSTLTIQRTQQEDSAVYLCASSLDGLAGGAGANVLTFGAGSRLTVL.

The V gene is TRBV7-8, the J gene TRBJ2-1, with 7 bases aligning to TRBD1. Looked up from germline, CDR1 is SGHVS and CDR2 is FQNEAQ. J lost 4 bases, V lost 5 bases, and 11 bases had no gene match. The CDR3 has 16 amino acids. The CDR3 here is CASSPSGGTGYNEQFF. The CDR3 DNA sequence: TGTGCCAGCAGCCCCTCAGGGGGTACGGGGTACAATGAGCAGTTCTTC.

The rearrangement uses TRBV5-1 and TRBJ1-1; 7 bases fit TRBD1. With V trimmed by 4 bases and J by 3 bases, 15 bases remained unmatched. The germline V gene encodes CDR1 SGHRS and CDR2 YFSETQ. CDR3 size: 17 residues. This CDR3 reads CASSVQTGAEGDTEAFF. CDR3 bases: TGCGCCAGCAGCGTACAAACAGGGGCAGAGGGGGACACTGAAGCTTTCTTT. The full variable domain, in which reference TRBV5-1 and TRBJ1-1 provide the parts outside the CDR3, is KAGVTQTPRYLIKTRGQQVTLSCSPISGHRSVSWYQQTPGQGLQFLFEYFSETQRNKGNFPGRFSGRQFSNSRSEMNVSTLELGDSALYLCASSVQTGAEGDTEAFFGQGTRLTVV.

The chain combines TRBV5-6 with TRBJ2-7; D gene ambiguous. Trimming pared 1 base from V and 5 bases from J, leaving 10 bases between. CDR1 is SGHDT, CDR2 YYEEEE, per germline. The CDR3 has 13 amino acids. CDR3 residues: CASSLRPRHEQYV. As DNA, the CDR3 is TGTGCCAGCAGCTTGAGGCCCCGACACGAGCAGTACGTC.

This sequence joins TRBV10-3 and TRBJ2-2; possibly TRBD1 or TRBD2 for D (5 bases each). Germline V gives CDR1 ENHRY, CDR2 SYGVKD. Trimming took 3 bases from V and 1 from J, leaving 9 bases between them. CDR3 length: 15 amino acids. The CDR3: CAISDRGRNTGELFF. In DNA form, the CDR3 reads TGTGCCATCAGTGACCGGGGCCGGAACACCGGGGAGCTGTTTTTT.

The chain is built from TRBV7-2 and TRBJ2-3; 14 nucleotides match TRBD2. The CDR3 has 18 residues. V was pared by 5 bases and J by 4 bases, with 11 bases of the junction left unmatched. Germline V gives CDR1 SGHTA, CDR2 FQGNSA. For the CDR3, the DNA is TGTGCCAGCAGCCTGACTAGCGGGGGGGCCACCCCTCCAGATACGCAGTATTTT. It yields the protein CASSLTSGGATPPDTQYF.

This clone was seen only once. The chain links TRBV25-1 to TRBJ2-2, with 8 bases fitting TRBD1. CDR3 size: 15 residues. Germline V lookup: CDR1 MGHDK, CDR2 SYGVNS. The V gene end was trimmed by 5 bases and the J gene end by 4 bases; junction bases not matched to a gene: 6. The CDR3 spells CASSSRTGSTGELFF. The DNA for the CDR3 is TGTGCCAGCAGTTCACGGACAGGGTCCACCGGGGAGCTGTTTTTT.

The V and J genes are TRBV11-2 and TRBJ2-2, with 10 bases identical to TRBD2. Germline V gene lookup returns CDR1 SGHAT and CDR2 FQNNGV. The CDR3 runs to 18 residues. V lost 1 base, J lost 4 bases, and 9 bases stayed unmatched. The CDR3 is CASSLVGSSGSSTGELFF. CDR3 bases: TGTGCCAGCAGCTTAGTAGGGTCTAGCGGGAGTTCCACCGGGGAGCTGTTTTTT.

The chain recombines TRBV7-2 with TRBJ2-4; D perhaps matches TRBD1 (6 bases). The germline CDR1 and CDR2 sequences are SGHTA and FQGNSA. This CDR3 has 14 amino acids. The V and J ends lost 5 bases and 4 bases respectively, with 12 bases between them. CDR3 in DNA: TGTGCCAGCAGCCCGCCCGGACAGAAAAACATTCAGTACTTC. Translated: CASSPPGQKNIQYF.

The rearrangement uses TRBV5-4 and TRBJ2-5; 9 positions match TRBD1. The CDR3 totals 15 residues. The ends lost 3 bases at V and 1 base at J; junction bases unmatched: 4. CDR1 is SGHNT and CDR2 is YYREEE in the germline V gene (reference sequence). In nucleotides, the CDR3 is TGTGCCAGCAGCTCGAGGACAGGGGCCCAAGAGACCCAGTACTTC. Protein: CASSSRTGAQETQYF.

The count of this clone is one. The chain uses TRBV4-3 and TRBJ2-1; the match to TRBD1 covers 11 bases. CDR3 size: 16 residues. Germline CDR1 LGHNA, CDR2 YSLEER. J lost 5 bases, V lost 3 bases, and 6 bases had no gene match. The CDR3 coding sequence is TGCGCCAGCAGCCAGGGGCCGGGACAGGGGGACAATGAGCAGTTCTTC. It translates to CASSQGPGQGDNEQFF.

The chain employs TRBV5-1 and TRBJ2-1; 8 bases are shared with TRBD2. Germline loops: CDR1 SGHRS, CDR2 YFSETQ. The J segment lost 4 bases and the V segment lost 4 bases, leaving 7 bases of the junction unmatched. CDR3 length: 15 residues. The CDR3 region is CASSLGLERYNEQFF. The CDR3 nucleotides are TGCGCCAGCAGCCTGGGACTAGAGCGGTACAATGAGCAGTTCTTC. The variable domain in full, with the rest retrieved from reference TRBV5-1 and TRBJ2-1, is KAGVTQTPRYLIKTRGQQVTLSCSPISGHRSVSWYQQTPGQGLQFLFEYFSETQRNKGNFPGRFSGRQFSNSRSEMNVSTLELGDSALYLCASSLGLERYNEQFFGPGTRLTVL.

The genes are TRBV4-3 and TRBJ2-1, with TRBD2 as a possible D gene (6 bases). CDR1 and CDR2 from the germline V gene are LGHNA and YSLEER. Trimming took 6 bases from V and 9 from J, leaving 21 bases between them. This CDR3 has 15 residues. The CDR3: CASSLISGTLSEQFF. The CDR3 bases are TGCGCCAGCAGTCTCATCTCCGGGACTTTGAGTGAGCAGTTCTTC.

CDR3 nucleotide sequence: TGTGCCAGCAGTGAAAGGACAGGGGGAGGCTACACCTTC. It yields the protein CASSERTGGGYTF. The chain carries TRBV6-1 and TRBJ1-2, with 10 positions matching TRBD1. CDR1 MNHNS and CDR2 SASEGT come from the germline V gene. The CDR3 is 13 residues long. With 2 bases clipped from V and 8 bases from J, the junction kept 2 bases outside the gene matches.

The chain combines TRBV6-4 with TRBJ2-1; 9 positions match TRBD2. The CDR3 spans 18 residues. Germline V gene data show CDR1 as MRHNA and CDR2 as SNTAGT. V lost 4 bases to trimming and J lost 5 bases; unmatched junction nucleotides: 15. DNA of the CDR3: TGTGCCAGCAGTGGAGGGCAACAGGGAGCGGGAGGCAACAATGAGCAGTTCTTC. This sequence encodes CASSGGQQGAGGNNEQFF.

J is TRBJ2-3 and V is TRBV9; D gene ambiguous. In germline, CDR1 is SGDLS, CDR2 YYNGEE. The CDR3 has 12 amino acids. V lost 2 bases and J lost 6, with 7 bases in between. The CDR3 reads CASSVMGDTQYF. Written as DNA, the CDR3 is TGTGCCAGCAGCGTCATGGGGGATACGCAGTATTTT. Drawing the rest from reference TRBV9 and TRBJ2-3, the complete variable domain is DSGVTQTPKHLITATGQRVTLRCSPRSGDLSVYWYQQSLDQGLQFLIQYYNGEERAKGNILERFSAQQFPDLHSELNLSSLELGDSALYFCASSVMGDTQYFGPGTRLTVL.

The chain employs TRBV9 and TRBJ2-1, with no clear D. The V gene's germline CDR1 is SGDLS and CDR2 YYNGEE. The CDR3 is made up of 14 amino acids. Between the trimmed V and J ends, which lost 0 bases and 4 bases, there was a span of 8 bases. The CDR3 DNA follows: TGTGCCAGCAGCGTAGGATTCGATTACAATGAGCAGTTCTTC. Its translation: CASSVGFDYNEQFF.

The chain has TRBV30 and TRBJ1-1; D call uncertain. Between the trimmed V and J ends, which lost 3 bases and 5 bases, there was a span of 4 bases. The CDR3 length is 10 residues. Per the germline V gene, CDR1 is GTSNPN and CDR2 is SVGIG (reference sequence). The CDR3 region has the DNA TGTGCCTGGAGCAGGACTGAAGCTTTCTTT. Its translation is CAWSRTEAFF.